The clone carrying this T cell receptor beta chain was seen repeatedly, ten times or more. V dropped 5 bases and J dropped 7 bases, with 27 bases sitting between them. Per germline, CDR1 SGHVS and CDR2 FQNEAQ. The CDR3 has 17 amino acids. This sample was taken from a study of blood T cell repertoires in COVID-19. Assay used: immunoSEQ multiplex PCR; TCRdb lists only in-frame clones, some missing. The sample carries some 200,000 clones, approximately 86% recorded once. The chain couples TRBV7-8 to TRBJ2-7; weak D call: TRBD2 (7 bases). The sample was peripheral blood. The sequence was collected from a man in his 70s with acute or convalescent COVID-19. DNA for the CDR3: TGTGCCAGCAGCCAAAGACGAGCCCTTGGGGGGGCGGAGGAGCAGTACTTC. Its protein is CASSQRRALGGAEEQYF.